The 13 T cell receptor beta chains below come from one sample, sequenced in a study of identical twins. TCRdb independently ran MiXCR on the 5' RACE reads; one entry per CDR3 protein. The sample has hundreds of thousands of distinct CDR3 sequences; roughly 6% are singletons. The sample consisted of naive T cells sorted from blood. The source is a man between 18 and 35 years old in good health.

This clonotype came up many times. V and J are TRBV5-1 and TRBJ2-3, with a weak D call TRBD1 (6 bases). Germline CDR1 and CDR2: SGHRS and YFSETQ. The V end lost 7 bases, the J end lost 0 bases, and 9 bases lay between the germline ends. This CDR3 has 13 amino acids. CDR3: CASRTASTDTQYF. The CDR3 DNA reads TGCGCCAGCCGGACAGCTAGCACAGATACGCAGTATTTT.

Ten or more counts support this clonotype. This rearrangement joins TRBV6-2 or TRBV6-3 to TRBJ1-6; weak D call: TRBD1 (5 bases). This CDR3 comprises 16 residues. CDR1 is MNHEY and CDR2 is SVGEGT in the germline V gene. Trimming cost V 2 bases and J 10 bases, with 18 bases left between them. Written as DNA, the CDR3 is TGTGCCAGCAGTTACCCGCTTGCCAGGGCGAGGTCACCCCTCCACTTT. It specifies CASSYPLARARSPLHF.

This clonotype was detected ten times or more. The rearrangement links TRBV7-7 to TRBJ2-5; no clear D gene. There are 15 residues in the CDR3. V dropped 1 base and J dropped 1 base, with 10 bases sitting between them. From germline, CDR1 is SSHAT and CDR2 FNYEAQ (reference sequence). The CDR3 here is CASSLGAAAQETQYF. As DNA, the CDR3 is TGTGCCAGCAGCTTAGGTGCGGCAGCCCAAGAGACCCAGTACTTC.

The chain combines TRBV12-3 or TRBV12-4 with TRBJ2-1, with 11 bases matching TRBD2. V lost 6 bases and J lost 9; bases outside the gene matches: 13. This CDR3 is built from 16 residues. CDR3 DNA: TGTGCCAGCAGCCCGTTAGCGGGAGGGCCCTCCTTTGAGCAGTTCTTC. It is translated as CASSPLAGGPSFEQFF.

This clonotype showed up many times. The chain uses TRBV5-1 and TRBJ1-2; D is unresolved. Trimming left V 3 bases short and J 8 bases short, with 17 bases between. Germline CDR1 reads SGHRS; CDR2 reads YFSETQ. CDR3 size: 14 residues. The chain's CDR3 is CASSYDPILSGYTF. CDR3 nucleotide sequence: TGCGCCAGCAGCTACGACCCGATACTATCCGGCTACACCTTC. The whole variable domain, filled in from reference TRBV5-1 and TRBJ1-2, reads KAGVTQTPRYLIKTRGQQVTLSCSPISGHRSVSWYQQTPGQGLQFLFEYFSETQRNKGNFPGRFSGRQFSNSRSEMNVSTLELGDSALYLCASSYDPILSGYTFGSGTRLTVV.

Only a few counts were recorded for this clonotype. The CDR3 DNA reads as TGTGCCAGCAACAGGGAGGAGGGCACAGATACGCAGTATTTT. This encodes CASNREEGTDTQYF. This chain links TRBV6-1 with TRBJ2-3; D tentatively reads TRBD1 or TRBD2 (6 bases each). The CDR3 runs 14 residues. V was shortened by 7 bases and J by 1 base, with 12 bases between the two germline ends. CDR1 MNHNS and CDR2 SASEGT come from the germline V gene.

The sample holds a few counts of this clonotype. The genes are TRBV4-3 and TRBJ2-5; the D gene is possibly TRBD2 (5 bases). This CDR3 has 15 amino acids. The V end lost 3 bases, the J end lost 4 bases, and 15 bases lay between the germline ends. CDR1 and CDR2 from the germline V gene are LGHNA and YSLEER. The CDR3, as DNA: TGCGCCAGCAGCCAGACCGGGGTTGGTGGAGAGACCCAGTACTTC. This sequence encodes CASSQTGVGGETQYF.

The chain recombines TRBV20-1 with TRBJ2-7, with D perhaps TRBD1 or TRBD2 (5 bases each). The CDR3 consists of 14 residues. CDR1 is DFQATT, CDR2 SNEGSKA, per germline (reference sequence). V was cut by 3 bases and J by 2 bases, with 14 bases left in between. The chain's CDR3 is CSASSPGSTYEQYF. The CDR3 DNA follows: TGCAGTGCTAGTTCGCCAGGGAGTACCTACGAGCAGTACTTC.

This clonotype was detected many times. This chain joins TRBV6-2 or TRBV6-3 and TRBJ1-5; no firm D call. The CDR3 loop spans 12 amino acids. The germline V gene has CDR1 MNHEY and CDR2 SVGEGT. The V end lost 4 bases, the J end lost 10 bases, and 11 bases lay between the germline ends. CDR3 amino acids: CASSFTKRPQHF. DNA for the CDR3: TGTGCCAGCAGTTTCACCAAGAGACCCCAGCATTTT.

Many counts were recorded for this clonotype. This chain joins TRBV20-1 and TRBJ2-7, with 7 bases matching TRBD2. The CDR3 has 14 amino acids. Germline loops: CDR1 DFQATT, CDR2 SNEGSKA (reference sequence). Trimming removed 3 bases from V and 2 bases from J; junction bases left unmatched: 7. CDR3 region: CSASPLASTYEQYF. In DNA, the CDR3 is TGCAGTGCTAGTCCACTAGCGAGTACCTACGAGCAGTACTTC.

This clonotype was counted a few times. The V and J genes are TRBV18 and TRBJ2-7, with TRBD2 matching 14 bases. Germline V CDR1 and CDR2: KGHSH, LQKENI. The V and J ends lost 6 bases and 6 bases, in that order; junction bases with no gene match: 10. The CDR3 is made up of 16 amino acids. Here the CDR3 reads CASSQKGTSGSGEQYF. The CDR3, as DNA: TGTGCCAGCTCCCAAAAAGGGACTAGCGGGAGCGGCGAGCAGTACTTC.

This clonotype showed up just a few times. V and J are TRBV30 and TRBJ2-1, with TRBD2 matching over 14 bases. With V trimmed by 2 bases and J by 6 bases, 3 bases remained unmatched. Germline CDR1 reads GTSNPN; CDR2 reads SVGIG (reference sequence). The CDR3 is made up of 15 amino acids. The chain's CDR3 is CAWSRGTSGSNEQFF. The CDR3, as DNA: TGTGCCTGGAGTCGGGGGACTAGCGGGAGCAATGAGCAGTTCTTC.

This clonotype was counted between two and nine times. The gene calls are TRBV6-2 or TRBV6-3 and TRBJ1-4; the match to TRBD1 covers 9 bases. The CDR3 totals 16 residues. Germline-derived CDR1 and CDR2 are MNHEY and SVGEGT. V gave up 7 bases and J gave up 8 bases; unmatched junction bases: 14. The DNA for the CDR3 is TGTGCCAGCAAGATGTTAGGGGGGACAGGGCGAGAAAAACTGTTTTTT. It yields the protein CASKMLGGTGREKLFF.